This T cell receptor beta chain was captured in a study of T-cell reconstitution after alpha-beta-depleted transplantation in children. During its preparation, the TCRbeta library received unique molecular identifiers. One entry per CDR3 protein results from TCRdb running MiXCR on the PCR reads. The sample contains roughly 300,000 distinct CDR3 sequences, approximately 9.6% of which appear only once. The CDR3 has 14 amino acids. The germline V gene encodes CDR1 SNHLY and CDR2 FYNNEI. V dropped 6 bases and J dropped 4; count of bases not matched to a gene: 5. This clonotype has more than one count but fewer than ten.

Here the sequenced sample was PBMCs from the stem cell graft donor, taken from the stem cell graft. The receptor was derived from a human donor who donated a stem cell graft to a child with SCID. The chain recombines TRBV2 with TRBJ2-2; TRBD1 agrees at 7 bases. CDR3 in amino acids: CASSRQGGTGELFF. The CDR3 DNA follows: TGTGCCAGCAGCCGACAGGGCGGCACCGGGGAGCTGTTTTTT.